One sample yielded the 24 T cell receptor beta chains listed below, sequenced in a study of blood T cell repertoires in COVID-19. Some clones are missing from TCRdb's copy, which holds only in-frame ones; the method was immunoSEQ multiplex PCR. Here the sample spans around 130,000 clones, approximately 80% being singletons. Sequencing was performed on peripheral blood. All receptors come from a man between 65 and 85 years old with acute or convalescent COVID-19.

The chain has TRBV27 and TRBJ2-6; 8 bases fit TRBD1. Germline CDR1 reads MNHEY; CDR2 reads SMNVEV (reference sequence). The CDR3 has 15 residues. The trim removed 6 bases at V and 2 bases at J, leaving 3 bases unmatched. CDR3 amino acids: CASREQGAGANVLTF. The CDR3 region has the DNA TGTGCCAGCAGGGAACAGGGGGCTGGGGCCAACGTCCTGACTTTC.

The J gene is TRBJ2-7, the V gene TRBV7-8; maybe TRBD2 (7 bases). Germline lookup yields CDR1 SGHVS and CDR2 FQNEAQ. Trimming took off 1 base at V and 7 bases at J, with 14 bases between the two ends. This CDR3 is 14 amino acids long. The DNA of the CDR3 is TGTGCCAGCAGCTTAGGGCGGGGGCCGGGGGAGCAGTACTTC. Residues: CASSLGRGPGEQYF.

The CDR3 here is CASSLAAFTGELFF. As DNA, the CDR3 is TGTGCCAGCAGCTTAGCGGCATTCACCGGGGAGCTGTTTTTT. The chain has TRBV7-2 and TRBJ2-2; D is ambiguous. Germline lookup yields CDR1 SGHTA and CDR2 FQGNSA. The length of the CDR3 is 14 residues. Trimming took off 0 bases at V and 4 bases at J, with 6 bases between the two ends.

This chain connects TRBV19 to TRBJ2-7; D perhaps matches TRBD1 (6 bases). Trimming pared 7 bases from V and 3 bases from J, leaving 19 bases between. There are 15 residues in the CDR3. Germline V gene data show CDR1 as LNHDA and CDR2 as SQIVND (reference sequence). CDR3 protein: CASNSLQGPIYEQYF. DNA for the CDR3: TGTGCCAGTAACTCGTTACAGGGACCAATCTACGAGCAGTACTTC.

The CDR3 region is CASSQDSQITDTQYF. In DNA, the CDR3 is TGTGCCAGCAGTCAGGACAGCCAAATCACAGATACGCAGTATTTT. The rearrangement links TRBV2 to TRBJ2-3, with D possibly matching TRBD1 (6 bases). The CDR3 consists of 15 residues. Germline values: CDR1 SNHLY, CDR2 FYNNEI. V was cut by 5 bases and J by 2 bases, with 14 bases left in between.

The CDR3 spells CASSRAGRMGQPQHF. The CDR3 DNA follows: TGTGCCAGCTCCCGGGCAGGGAGGATGGGTCAGCCCCAGCATTTT. The genes are TRBV18 and TRBJ1-5; TRBD1 is a possible D gene (5 bases). This CDR3 has 15 amino acids. With 6 bases removed from V and 6 bases from J, the gap between germline ends came to 18 bases. Germline V gene sequence: CDR1 KGHSH, CDR2 LQKENI.

The chain has TRBV28 and TRBJ1-1; 8 bases are a match to TRBD1. Unmatched junction bases numbered 8, after V lost 1 base and J lost 1 base. Germline V gene data show CDR1 as MDHEN and CDR2 as SYDVKM. The CDR3 loop spans 17 amino acids. The CDR3 is CASSLYATGAWNTEAFF. CDR3 in DNA: TGTGCCAGCAGTTTATACGCGACAGGGGCCTGGAACACTGAAGCTTTCTTT.

This clone was seen more than once but under ten times. The V and J genes are TRBV7-2 and TRBJ2-3, with 7 bases that match TRBD2. V gave up 0 bases and J gave up 6 bases; unmatched junction bases: 6. The CDR3 sequence is 15 residues long. Per germline, CDR1 SGHTA and CDR2 FQGNSA. CDR3 sequence (DNA): TGTGCCAGCAGCTTAGCGGGGGGGACCCCGGATACGCAGTATTTT. Its translation is CASSLAGGTPDTQYF.

CDR3 region: CASSRKQVRTGELFF. CDR3 nucleotide sequence: TGTGCCAGCAGCAGGAAACAGGTTCGGACCGGGGAGCTGTTTTTT. The chain carries TRBV5-4 and TRBJ2-2; the D gene is possibly TRBD1 (5 bases). V shed 4 bases and J shed 5 bases, with 15 bases lying between them. From germline, CDR1 is SGHNT and CDR2 YYREEE (reference sequence). CDR3 length: 15 amino acids.

The chain recombines TRBV6-1 with TRBJ1-6, with 9 bases fitting TRBD1. J lost 5 bases, V lost 2 bases, and 4 bases had no gene match. Germline loops: CDR1 MNHNS, CDR2 SASEGT. This CDR3 spans 16 amino acids. The CDR3 loop is CASSEIGTGNNSPLHF. As DNA, the CDR3 is TGTGCCAGCAGTGAAATCGGGACAGGGAATAATTCACCCCTCCACTTT.

The CDR3 sequence is CASIVRYGNTEAFF. The CDR3 bases are TGTGCCAGCATCGTGCGGTATGGGAACACTGAAGCTTTCTTT. This chain joins TRBV5-8 and TRBJ1-1; D remains unclear. This CDR3 contains 14 residues. The germline V and J ends were trimmed by 6 bases and 1 base, with 13 bases remaining between them. The germline V gene has CDR1 SGHTS and CDR2 YDEGEE.

The table lists this clone with a few counts. The CDR3 region has the DNA TGTGCCAGCAGCTTAGAGGCAGGGGACACCGGGGAGCTGTTTTTT. It encodes CASSLEAGDTGELFF. This chain joins TRBV11-2 and TRBJ2-2; weak D call: TRBD1 (6 bases). The CDR3 loop spans 15 amino acids. Germline lookup yields CDR1 SGHAT and CDR2 FQNNGV. Trimming shortened V by 0 bases and J by 3 bases, and 8 bases separated the two germline ends.

The chain uses TRBV1 and TRBJ2-7; the table's D call of TRBD2 was not tested on the DNA. TRBV1 is tagged as a pseudogene. The CDR3 covers 16 residues. CDR3 protein: CTSSQARLAVTYEQYF. The DNA for the CDR3 is TGCACCAGCAGCCAAGCACGACTAGCGGTGACCTACGAGCAGTACTTC.

This clone appeared once. V is TRBV11-2 and J is TRBJ2-2; possible D gene TRBD2, 5 bases. Trimming took off 5 bases at V and 6 bases at J, with 19 bases between the two ends. The V gene's germline CDR1 is SGHAT and CDR2 FQNNGV. The CDR3 is made up of 16 amino acids. CDR3 bases: TGTGCCAGCAGCCGCCGGACGGTCGGGGTTCCCGGGGAGCTGTTTTTT. It specifies CASSRRTVGVPGELFF.

The chain recombines TRBV5-1 with TRBJ1-4; tentative D call: TRBD1 (5 bases). The CDR3 contains 16 residues. The V end was cut by 3 bases, the J end by 5 bases, with 17 bases between. Germline CDR1 and CDR2: SGHRS and YFSETQ. In DNA, the CDR3 is TGCGCCAGCAGCTCGGCGGACACAGTTGGGAATGAAAAACTGTTTTTT. It encodes CASSSADTVGNEKLFF.

The V call is TRBV12-2, the J call TRBJ2-5; whether TRBD2, the table's D call, matches the DNA was not checked. TRBV12-2 represents a pseudogene. This CDR3 region has 17 residues. The CDR3 region is CASRLAGQRGAQETQYF. The CDR3 nucleotides are TGTGCAAGTCGCTTAGCGGGCCAGCGGGGGGCACAAGAGACCCAGTACTTC.

The V and J genes are TRBV30 and TRBJ2-2, with TRBD1 matching 9 bases. The germline gives CDR1 GTSNPN, CDR2 SVGIG (reference sequence). V trimming: 8 bases; J trimming: 6 bases; junction bases outside the gene matches: 7. The CDR3 spans 13 residues. CDR3 DNA sequence: TGTGCCCTCTGGGACAGGGAGGCCGGGGAGCTGTTTTTT. It is translated as CALWDREAGELFF.

This clone was counted at least ten times. The CDR3 nucleotides are TGTGCCAGCAGTTCGGGACAGGGGGGCTATGGCTACACCTTC. Protein product: CASSSGQGGYGYTF. This chain links TRBV6-6 with TRBJ1-2, with TRBD1 matching over 11 bases. The trim removed 4 bases at V and 4 bases at J, leaving 2 bases unmatched. This CDR3 contains 14 residues. From germline, CDR1 is MNHNY and CDR2 SVGAGI (reference sequence).

The chain is built from TRBV15 and TRBJ2-3, with 7 bases fitting TRBD2. The germline gives CDR1 LNHNV, CDR2 YYDKDF (reference sequence). The J segment lost 6 bases and the V segment lost 2 bases, leaving 2 bases of the junction unmatched. The CDR3 runs 13 residues. Here the CDR3 DNA reads TGTGCCACCAGCAGACAACTAGCGGATACGCAGTATTTT. Translation: CATSRQLADTQYF.

The chain uses TRBV10-3 and TRBJ1-1; 7 nucleotides align to TRBD1. The CDR3 is 13 amino acids. From germline, CDR1 is ENHRY and CDR2 SYGVKD. V was pared by 6 bases and J by 1 base, with 2 bases of the junction left unmatched. Written as DNA, the CDR3 is TGTGCCATCAGAGACAGGGAGAACACTGAAGCTTTCTTT. The encoded protein is CAIRDRENTEAFF.

J is TRBJ1-3 and V is TRBV6-1; maybe TRBD1 (5 bases). The CDR3 length is 16 residues. V dropped 0 bases and J dropped 3 bases, with 12 bases sitting between them. Germline CDR1 reads MNHNS; CDR2 reads SASEGT. The CDR3 nucleotides are TGTGCCAGCAGTGAAGCGCGCCAGGGAGGTGGAAACACCATATATTTT. As protein: CASSEARQGGGNTIYF.

This chain uses TRBV10-3 with TRBJ1-2; D remains ambiguous. Germline CDR1 is ENHRY and CDR2 is SYGVKD. The CDR3 has 13 amino acids. V shed 10 bases and J shed 4 bases, with 16 bases lying between them. CDR3 in amino acids: CATTPGVGYGYTF. CDR3 DNA sequence: TGTGCCACCACCCCCGGGGTGGGCTATGGCTACACCTTC.

The chain recombines TRBV6-1 with TRBJ2-7; a weak D match, TRBD1 (6 bases). CDR1 and CDR2 (germline): MNHNS, SASEGT. Trimming removed 3 bases from V and 1 base from J, with 13 bases in between. The CDR3 contains 15 residues. As DNA, the CDR3 is TGTGCCAGCAGTGACCAATTTAGGGGGTCCTACGAGCAGTACTTC. This codes for CASSDQFRGSYEQYF.

The rearrangement links TRBV2 to TRBJ1-2, with D unresolved. The CDR3 runs 13 residues. Between the trimmed V and J ends, which lost 5 bases and 5 bases, there was a span of 12 bases. CDR1 SNHLY and CDR2 FYNNEI come from the germline V gene. The CDR3: CASSTSGPYGYTF. CDR3 DNA sequence: TGTGCCAGCAGTACGTCCGGTCCATATGGCTACACCTTC.